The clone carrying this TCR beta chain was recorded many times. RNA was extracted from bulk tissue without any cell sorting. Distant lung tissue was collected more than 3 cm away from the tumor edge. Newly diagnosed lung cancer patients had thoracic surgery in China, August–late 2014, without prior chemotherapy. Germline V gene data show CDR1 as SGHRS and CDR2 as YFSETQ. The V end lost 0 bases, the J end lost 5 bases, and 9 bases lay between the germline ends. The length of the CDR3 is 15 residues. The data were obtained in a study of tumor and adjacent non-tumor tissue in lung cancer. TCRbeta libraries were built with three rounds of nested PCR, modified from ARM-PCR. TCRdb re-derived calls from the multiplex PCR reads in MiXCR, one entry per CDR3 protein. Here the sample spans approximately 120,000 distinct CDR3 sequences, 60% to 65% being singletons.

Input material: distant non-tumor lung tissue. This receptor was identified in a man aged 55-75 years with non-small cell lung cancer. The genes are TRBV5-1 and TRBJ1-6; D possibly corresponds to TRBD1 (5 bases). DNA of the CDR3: TGCGCCAGCAGCTTGGGACAGATCAATAATTCACCCCTCCACTTT. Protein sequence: CASSLGQINNSPLHF. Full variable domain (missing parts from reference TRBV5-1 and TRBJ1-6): KAGVTQTPRYLIKTRGQQVTLSCSPISGHRSVSWYQQTPGQGLQFLFEYFSETQRNKGNFPGRFSGRQFSNSRSEMNVSTLELGDSALYLCASSLGQINNSPLHFGNGTRLTVT.